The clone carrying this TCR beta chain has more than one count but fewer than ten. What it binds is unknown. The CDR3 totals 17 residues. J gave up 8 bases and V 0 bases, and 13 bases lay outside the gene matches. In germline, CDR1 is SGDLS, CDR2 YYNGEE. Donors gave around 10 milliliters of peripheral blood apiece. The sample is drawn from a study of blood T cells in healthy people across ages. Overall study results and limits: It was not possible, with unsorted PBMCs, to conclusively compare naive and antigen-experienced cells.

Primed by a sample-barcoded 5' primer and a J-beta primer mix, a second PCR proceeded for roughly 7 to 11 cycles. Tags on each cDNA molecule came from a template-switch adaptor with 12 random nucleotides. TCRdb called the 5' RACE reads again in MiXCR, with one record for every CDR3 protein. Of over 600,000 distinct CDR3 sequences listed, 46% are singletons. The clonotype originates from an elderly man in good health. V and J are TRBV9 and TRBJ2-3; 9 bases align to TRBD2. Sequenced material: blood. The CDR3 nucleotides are TGTGCCAGCAGCGTAGGCGCGGGAGGGCCTGTAACGGGTACGCAGTATTTT. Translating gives CASSVGAGGPVTGTQYF.